The rows below give T cell receptor beta chains drawn from one sample of a study of T cell responses to AZD1222 COVID-19 vaccine. Profiling relied on immunoSEQ multiplex PCR, and the TCRdb table lists in-frame clones only, not all of them. The table has 120,000 or so clones, roughly 85% seen once. Sequenced here: peripheral blood, sampled on day 0 of AZD1222 vaccination. The receptors were gathered from an adult in good health. The CDR3 runs from the conserved cysteine through the conserved F or W. D genes are given only for firm matches.

V gene,D gene,J gene,CDR3 protein
TRBV29-1,-,TRBJ2-3,CSARRGIPSTDTQYF
TRBV19,TRBD2,TRBJ2-7,CASSIGRGMSSYEQYF
TRBV30,TRBD1,TRBJ1-2,CAWSVQGDRGYTF
TRBV30,-,TRBJ2-1,CANGSFNDEQFF
TRBV7-3,TRBD2,TRBJ2-1,CASSLTGTSYNEQFF
TRBV11-3,-,TRBJ1-4,CASSLSTGNTNEKLFF
TRBV6-5,-,TRBJ1-1,CASSPLTGTSEAFF
TRBV7-9,TRBD1,TRBJ1-2,CASSLLGLTGHGYTF
TRBV10-1,TRBD1,TRBJ2-7,CASSEGGQGGYEQYF
TRBV6-5,-,TRBJ1-5,CASKDTYQPQHF
TRBV14,TRBD2,TRBJ2-1,CASSQGRLAGGRGSEQFF
TRBV7-3,-,TRBJ1-1,CASSLYSVQREAFF
TRBV11-3,-,TRBJ2-3,CASSGPGRGGTDTQYF
TRBV5-6,-,TRBJ1-5,CASSLAVGRGQPQHF
TRBV7-3,TRBD1,TRBJ2-1,CASSFVKGAQFF
TRBV25-1,TRBD1,TRBJ2-7,CATWAGGVREQYF
TRBV9,-,TRBJ2-6,CASSVGGNGANVLTF
TRBV29-1,TRBD1,TRBJ2-1,CSVETPGQIIEQFF
TRBV19,-,TRBJ2-7,CASSAGTGSYEQYF
TRBV6-1,-,TRBJ1-3,CASSEEGQISGNTIYF
TRBV6-5,-,TRBJ1-3,CDSGGGASGNTIYF
TRBV6-2/TRBV6-3,TRBD2,TRBJ2-7,CASSPAGPYEQYF
TRBV2,-,TRBJ1-5,CARGTYGNQPQHF
TRBV11-2,-,TRBJ2-4,CASSDSFYQGLERYF
TRBV7-2,TRBD1,TRBJ2-7,CASSYLTGTYEQYF
TRBV11-2,-,TRBJ2-1,CASTAVGGGGYNEQFF
TRBV18,-,TRBJ1-1,CASSPGEGVTEAFF
TRBV11-2,TRBD1,TRBJ1-4,CASSPERGLSEKLFF
TRBV7-3,-,TRBJ2-5,CASSLMQGETQYF
TRBV27,-,TRBJ2-7,CASSRQQISYEQYF
TRBV7-9,-,TRBJ1-1,CASSLDAGSNTEAFF
TRBV13,-,TRBJ2-7,CASSLRPLARLYNEQYF
TRBV10-3,TRBD1,TRBJ2-7,CAISEGDRGLEQYF
TRBV6-6,-,TRBJ1-5,CASSYDPNQPQHF
TRBV6-5,TRBD1,TRBJ1-3,CASSNPRGLGNTIYF
TRBV7-2,-,TRBJ1-2,CASSPRALNYGYTF